This paragraph reports one TCR beta chain. The sample comes from a study of shared clonotypes between healthy human individuals. Germline V gene sequence: CDR1 MNHEY, CDR2 SMNVEV (reference sequence). CDR3 length: 13 residues. The V and J ends lost 6 bases and 8 bases, in that order; junction bases with no gene match: 6. In the naive CD8 group, cells lacked CD45RO and were positively selected for CCR7, so terminally differentiated effector memory CD45RA+ cells were left out. In the source study's methods: ImmunoSEQ supplied junction-only sequences lacking quality scores, so filtering was different. Measured with immunoSEQ multiplex PCR; TCRdb has only the in-frame clones, and not every one. From that table come the V and J calls and clone size; the DNA was used to work out D and trimming. Among some 2,100,000 clones listed, roughly 91% were seen once.

Sequenced: naive CD8+ T cells from PBMCs. The sequence was obtained from a man between 18 and 29 years old in good health. Some clones in this sample may be carry-over from other donors' samples. The chain links TRBV27 to TRBJ2-1; 8 bases match TRBD1. The CDR3 region is CASSGQGGHEQFF. The CDR3 region has the DNA TGTGCCAGCAGCGGACAGGGAGGCCATGAGCAGTTCTTC.